This entry is about one TCR beta chain. The antigen remains undetermined. The method was immunoSEQ multiplex PCR; TCRdb's version includes in-frame clones alone and lacks a portion of them. There are about 39,000 clones in the sample; approximately 80% occur only once, and 2.6% lies in the top ten. Drawing of blood for sampling happened at baseline, at cycle 4 day 1, and at cycle 7 day 1. This CDR3 is built from 16 residues. Losses at the gene ends were 4 bases for V and 4 bases for J; bases not matched to a gene: 6. Germline assignment: CDR1 SGHNT and CDR2 YYREEE (reference sequence). The data belong to a study of OX40 agonist ivuxolimab in advanced cancers. Looking at the study overall: Ivuxolimab, which patients received intravenously every 2 weeks, was dosed at 0.01 to 10 mg/kg. Three patients, one with hepatocellular carcinoma and two with cutaneous melanoma, achieved partial responses.

The study's findings and limits: Among T cells, CD8+ cells averaged more expanded clones than CD4+ cells.

The clonotype originates from an adult with an advanced solid tumor such as melanoma, head and neck, liver or kidney cancer. Sequencing was performed on CD4+ or CD8+ T cells sorted from blood, taken in a trial of the OX40 agonist ivuxolimab. The chain combines TRBV5-4 with TRBJ1-6; 9 nucleotides match TRBD1. DNA for the CDR3: TGTGCCAGCAGCGGTACCGGGACAGGGTATAATTCACCCCTCCACTTT. This sequence encodes CASSGTGTGYNSPLHF.